These T cell receptor beta chains were read from a single sample in a study of CD8 T cells in Susac syndrome. Each CDR3 protein gets one entry after TCRdb re-called the immunoSEQ multiplex PCR reads with MiXCR. This table has over 100,000 distinct CDR3 sequences, about 95% appearing once. The sequencing input was CD8+ T cells from PBMCs. The receptors stem from a human donor with Susac syndrome. The CDR3 runs from the conserved cysteine through the conserved F or W. Fields, in order: clone size, D gene, V gene, J gene, CDR3 protein, CDR3 DNA. D genes are given only for firm matches. Only part of the rows carry a size: once, few, many, or a class if the clone is expanded.

size: once; D: TRBD2; V: TRBV2; J: TRBJ2-3; CDR3: CASRAIAGASTDTQYF; DNA: TGTGCCAGCAGAGCGATAGCGGGTGCTAGCACAGATACGCAGTATTTT
size: NA; D: NA; V: TRBV6-5; J: TRBJ2-1; CDR3: CASRAGADEQFF; DNA: TGTGCCAGTCGTGCGGGGGCTGATGAGCAGTTCTTC
size: NA; D: NA; V: TRBV29-1; J: TRBJ1-3; CDR3: CSVEDAKGVGGNTIYF; DNA: TGCAGCGTTGAAGATGCCAAGGGCGTCGGTGGAAACACCATATATTTT
size: NA; D: NA; V: TRBV4-1; J: TRBJ2-7; CDR3: CASSQGDRGSMEEQYF; DNA: TGCGCCAGCAGCCAGGGGGACCGAGGATCCATGGAGGAGCAGTACTTC
size: NA; D: NA; V: TRBV29-1; J: TRBJ2-1; CDR3: CSVDLLGNEQFF; DNA: TGCAGCGTTGATCTCCTCGGCAATGAGCAGTTCTTC
size: NA; D: NA; V: TRBV12-3/TRBV12-4; J: TRBJ2-7; CDR3: CASSSQGNEQYF; DNA: TGTGCCAGCAGTTCTCAGGGAAACGAGCAGTACTTC
size: NA; D: NA; V: TRBV28; J: TRBJ2-1; CDR3: CASSLLGPSNEQFF; DNA: TGTGCCAGCAGTTTGCTTGGCCCCTCGAATGAGCAGTTCTTC
size: NA; D: NA; V: TRBV24-1; J: TRBJ2-2; CDR3: CATSAHGRSNTGELFF; DNA: TGTGCCACCAGTGCGCATGGACGATCCAACACCGGGGAGCTGTTTTTT
size: NA; D: NA; V: TRBV2; J: TRBJ2-7; CDR3: CASSSRAPYEQYF; DNA: TGTGCCAGCAGTTCCAGGGCCCCCTACGAGCAGTACTTC
size: NA; D: NA; V: TRBV12-3/TRBV12-4; J: TRBJ1-5; CDR3: CASSAGTSYQPQHF; DNA: TGTGCCAGCAGTGCCGGGACATCTTATCAGCCCCAGCATTTT
size: NA; D: NA; V: TRBV7-9; J: TRBJ1-4; CDR3: CASSGGGINEKLFF; DNA: TGTGCCAGCTCCGGAGGGGGAATTAATGAAAAACTGTTTTTT
size: NA; D: NA; V: TRBV4-3; J: TRBJ2-1; CDR3: CASSQDYGAEVLIDEQFF; DNA: TGCGCCAGCAGCCAAGATTATGGGGCCGAGGTCTTGATCGATGAGCAGTTCTTC
size: NA; D: NA; V: TRBV4-3; J: TRBJ2-1; CDR3: CASSQVWGAGNEQFF; DNA: TGCGCCAGCAGCCAAGTCTGGGGGGCCGGTAATGAGCAGTTCTTC
size: NA; D: NA; V: TRBV20-1; J: TRBJ2-4; CDR3: CSAAPGTTYIQYF; DNA: TGCAGTGCTGCCCCCGGGACAACCTACATTCAGTACTTC
size: NA; D: NA; V: TRBV7-9; J: TRBJ2-7; CDR3: CASSFPQGTYEQYF; DNA: TGTGCCAGCAGCTTCCCACAGGGAACCTACGAGCAGTACTTC
size: NA; D: TRBD1; V: TRBV11-2; J: TRBJ2-7; CDR3: CASSLGTGISYEQYF; DNA: TGTGCCAGCAGCTTAGGGACAGGGATATCCTACGAGCAGTACTTC
size: NA; D: TRBD1; V: TRBV7-3; J: TRBJ1-2; CDR3: CASSSTGATYGYTF; DNA: TGTGCCAGCAGTTCGACAGGGGCTACCTATGGCTACACCTTC
size: NA; D: TRBD1; V: TRBV29-1; J: TRBJ2-7; CDR3: CSVETGESYEQYF; DNA: TGCAGCGTTGAAACAGGGGAATCCTACGAGCAGTACTTC
size: NA; D: TRBD1; V: TRBV4-3; J: TRBJ1-5; CDR3: CASSQDPPRGSNQPQHF; DNA: TGCGCCAGCAGCCAAGATCCCCCCAGGGGGAGCAATCAGCCCCAGCATTTT
size: NA; D: TRBD2; V: TRBV7-8; J: TRBJ2-3; CDR3: CASSLATSGGSSTDTQYF; DNA: TGTGCCAGCAGCTTAGCGACTAGCGGGGGCTCTAGCACAGATACGCAGTATTTT
size: NA; D: NA; V: TRBV20-1; J: TRBJ1-2; CDR3: CSASREGWSYGYTF; DNA: TGCAGTGCTAGCAGGGAGGGGTGGTCCTATGGCTACACCTTC
size: few; D: TRBD1; V: TRBV20-1; J: TRBJ2-1; CDR3: CSASTGDSYNEQFF; DNA: TGCAGTGCTTCGACAGGGGATTCCTACAATGAGCAGTTCTTC
size: NA; D: NA; V: TRBV29-1; J: TRBJ2-3; CDR3: CSVGRALVTDTQYF; DNA: TGCAGCGTTGGCAGGGCCTTAGTTACAGATACGCAGTATTTT
size: NA; D: NA; V: TRBV4-3; J: TRBJ2-7; CDR3: CASSQDRSISYEQYF; DNA: TGCGCCAGCAGCCAAGATCGGTCGATCTCCTACGAGCAGTACTTC
size: NA; D: TRBD1; V: TRBV9; J: TRBJ2-7; CDR3: CASSPRDRGLREQYF; DNA: TGTGCCAGCAGCCCGCGGGACAGGGGATTACGAGAGCAGTACTTC
size: NA; D: NA; V: TRBV6-2/TRBV6-3; J: TRBJ1-1; CDR3: CASSPGHSTEAFF; DNA: TGTGCCAGCAGTCCGGGACACTCCACTGAAGCTTTCTTT
size: once; D: NA; V: TRBV6-6; J: TRBJ2-4; CDR3: CASSYGGEGDENIQYF; DNA: TGTGCCAGCAGTTACGGGGGGGAGGGGGATGAAAACATTCAGTACTTC
size: NA; D: TRBD2; V: TRBV6-1; J: TRBJ2-5; CDR3: CASSRTSGGARQETQYF; DNA: TGTGCCAGCAGCAGGACTAGCGGGGGCGCCCGACAAGAGACCCAGTACTTC
size: NA; D: NA; V: TRBV6-1; J: TRBJ1-5; CDR3: CASSEGWGGNQPQHF; DNA: TGTGCCAGCAGTGAAGGGTGGGGAGGCAATCAGCCCCAGCATTTT
size: NA; D: TRBD1; V: TRBV29-1; J: TRBJ1-2; CDR3: CSVLGQGRYTF; DNA: TGCAGCGTTCTAGGACAGGGGCGCTACACCTTC
size: NA; D: TRBD1; V: TRBV29-1; J: TRBJ2-3; CDR3: CSVEGGTGADTQYF; DNA: TGCAGCGTTGAAGGGGGCACAGGGGCAGATACGCAGTATTTT
size: NA; D: TRBD2; V: TRBV9; J: TRBJ2-4; CDR3: CASSATSGGAGDIQYF; DNA: TGTGCCAGCAGCGCGACTAGCGGGGGGGCAGGTGACATTCAGTACTTC
size: NA; D: TRBD1; V: TRBV5-1; J: TRBJ2-3; CDR3: CASSGIDRGLGDTQYF; DNA: TGCGCCAGCAGCGGTATCGACAGGGGGCTCGGGGATACGCAGTATTTT
size: NA; D: TRBD1; V: TRBV5-4; J: TRBJ1-4; CDR3: CASSGGQGINEKLFF; DNA: TGTGCCAGCAGCGGAGGACAGGGGATTAATGAAAAACTGTTTTTT
size: NA; D: TRBD2; V: TRBV4-2; J: TRBJ2-3; CDR3: CASSQSGGAVADTQYF; DNA: TGTGCCAGCAGCCAAAGCGGGGGGGCGGTCGCAGATACGCAGTATTTT
size: NA; D: NA; V: TRBV2; J: TRBJ2-5; CDR3: CASSEAGGAPGETQYF; DNA: TGTGCCAGCAGTGAAGCAGGGGGGGCCCCTGGGGAGACCCAGTACTTC
size: NA; D: TRBD1; V: TRBV4-3; J: TRBJ1-3; CDR3: CASSQDGTGGSGNTIYF; DNA: TGCGCCAGCAGCCAAGACGGGACAGGGGGCTCTGGAAACACCATATATTTT
size: NA; D: NA; V: TRBV5-6; J: TRBJ2-7; CDR3: CASSIPDSSYEQYF; DNA: TGTGCCAGCAGCATCCCGGACAGCTCCTACGAGCAGTACTTC
size: NA; D: TRBD1; V: TRBV4-3; J: TRBJ1-5; CDR3: CASSQDPSGTGYQPQHF; DNA: TGCGCCAGCAGCCAAGATCCCTCCGGGACAGGGTATCAGCCCCAGCATTTT
size: NA; D: TRBD1; V: TRBV29-1; J: TRBJ1-2; CDR3: CSARGQGLEDGYTF; DNA: TGCAGCGCCCGGGGACAGGGGCTCGAGGATGGCTACACCTTC
size: NA; D: NA; V: TRBV29-1; J: TRBJ2-3; CDR3: CSVETGEGDTQYF; DNA: TGCAGCGTTGAAACAGGGGAGGGAGATACGCAGTATTTT
size: once; D: NA; V: TRBV20-1; J: TRBJ2-3; CDR3: CSASPGAKNTDTQYF; DNA: TGCAGTGCTAGCCCGGGGGCGAAGAACACAGATACGCAGTATTTT